Here is one T cell receptor beta chain with its context. Its antigen is unknown. The CDR3 runs to 13 residues. The ends were cut back, 3 bases at V and 8 bases at J, with 12 bases in the middle. Germline assignment: CDR1 KGHDR and CDR2 SFDVKD. This specimen comes from a study of T cell responses to AZD1222 COVID-19 vaccine. Here immunoSEQ multiplex PCR was the method, and the copy in TCRdb shows in-frame clones only, minus some. The sample carries 150,000 to 180,000 clones, about 92% recorded once. Study-wide findings and caveats: No day 14 peak samples; only post-peak repertoires were characterized.

V usage is TRBV24-1 and J usage is TRBJ1-2, with D maybe TRBD1 (5 bases). The receptor's source is an adult in good health. The material was peripheral blood, obtained on day 0 of AZD1222 vaccination. The CDR3 nucleotides are TGTGCCACCAGTGATCTTGACAGCGACGGCTACACCTTC. This gives the protein CATSDLDSDGYTF.